Reported below is one T cell receptor (beta chain). TCR beta cDNA was made by 5'RACE template switching with UMIs. TCRdb re-called the 5' RACE reads and catalogs CDR3 proteins one per entry, DNA excluded. The sample totals about 430,000 distinct CDR3 sequences. These data originate in a study of T cells expressing NK-cell markers. Study context: Sorted CD3+CD56-NKG2C+, CD3+CD56+NKG2C+ and CD3+CD56+NKG2C- T cells supplied the TCR beta repertoires.

This CDR3 is built from 14 residues. Germline V gene lookup returns CDR1 MNHEY and CDR2 SVGEGT. This TCR was sampled from a woman in her forties or fifties in good health. The sequenced sample was blood T cells: a sorted CD56 or NKG2C T cell subset, CD4+ or CD8+ T cells, or bulk PBMC T cells (not recorded which). The rearrangement joins TRBV6-2 or TRBV6-3 to TRBJ2-5. The CDR3 reads CASSSVADQETQYF.